The entry below describes one T cell receptor beta chain. This specimen comes from a study of blood T cell repertoires in COVID-19. The CDR3 extends over 12 amino acids. From germline, CDR1 is DFQATT and CDR2 SNEGSKA (reference sequence). The germline V and J ends were trimmed by 3 bases and 8 bases, with 13 bases remaining between them. Original handling: Estimation of nucleated cell counts relied on the amplification of reference gene primers. The assay was immunoSEQ multiplex PCR, and TCRdb's table has in-frame clones only and misses some. V, J and clone size derive from that table, while D and trimming were established from the DNA sequence. The repertoire holds about 92,000 clones, roughly 85% seen once, with around 39% in the top ten.

This rearrangement joins TRBV20-1 to TRBJ1-2, with D possibly being TRBD1 (5 bases). This sequence was found in a man older than 75 with acute or convalescent COVID-19. The source material was peripheral blood. The CDR3 here is CSASPREAGYTF. The CDR3 nucleotides are TGCAGTGCTAGTCCCAGGGAGGCAGGCTACACCTTC.